This TCR beta chain was sequenced during a study of shared clonotypes between healthy human individuals. Germline V gives CDR1 MDHEN, CDR2 SYDVKM. Trimming removed 5 bases at V and 6 bases at J, with 14 bases between. The CDR3 is 15 amino acids. TCRdb's copy holds only in-frame clones and misses some; the assay was immunoSEQ multiplex PCR. This table holds roughly 1,100,000 clones, about three quarters found once. This receptor was taken from a man between 18 and 35 years old in good health. Sequencing was carried out using memory CD4+ T cells sorted from blood. Subset denoted: CD45RA-negative fraction. This chain uses TRBV28 with TRBJ1-6, with D possibly TRBD1 on 5 matching bases. The CDR3 coding sequence is TGTGCCAGCAGTCTAGCAGGGTTGCTTAATTCACCCCTCCACTTT. Translating gives CASSLAGLLNSPLHF. Drawing the rest from reference TRBV28 and TRBJ1-6, the complete variable domain is DVKVTQSSRYLVKRTGEKVFLECVQDMDHENMFWYRQDPGLGLRLIYFSYDVKMKEKGDIPEGYSVSREKKERFSLILESASTNQTSMYLCASSLAGLLNSPLHFGNGTRLTVT.